Below, one T cell receptor beta chain is given with its context. As yet, its antigen is unknown. This sample is drawn from a study of T-cell memory formation after mild COVID-19. Points from the study as a whole: Memory from before infection featured some responding clones, which suggests cross-reactive memory joined. For second-wave clones that peaked at day 37, SARS-CoV-2 specificity went unverified.

In TCRdb, the 5' RACE reads were re-called with MiXCR into one record per CDR3 protein. The sample holds approximately 290,000 distinct CDR3 sequences, over 7% seen once. The CDR3 is made up of 16 amino acids. The germline V gene has CDR1 SGHVS and CDR2 FQNEAQ. V was trimmed by 4 bases and J by 8 bases, leaving 20 bases between them. Sequencing was done on a sample of PBMCs or a T cell subset sorted from them (not recorded which). The clonotype was recovered from a young man who had mild COVID-19 (a few samples of this study predate the infection). Cell type and time point are not known. J is TRBJ1-4 and V is TRBV7-8; D is unclear. CDR3 coding DNA: TGTGCCAGCAGCTCCTACCGGGCCCAAAGACGAGAAAAACTGTTTTTT. Translating gives CASSSYRAQRREKLFF.